The clone carrying this T cell receptor beta chain was observed a handful of times. Per the germline V gene, CDR1 is MNHNS and CDR2 is SASEGT. The germline V and J ends were trimmed by 3 bases and 7 bases, with 9 bases remaining between them. CDR3 length: 12 residues. The PCR made use of 60 Vbeta and 13 Jbeta primers. Repertoires were generated with immunoSEQ multiplex PCR, while TCRdb's copy carries only in-frame clones and drops some. The repertoire holds around 120,000 clones, with more than 60% as singletons. The sample comes from a study of cytomegalovirus exposure and HLA in healthy donors. The chain links TRBV6-1 to TRBJ1-1, with a weak D call TRBD1 (5 bases). The TCR comes from a woman in her forties in good health and CMV-seronegative. Sequencing used PBMCs. In DNA, the CDR3 is TGTGCCAGCAGTGAGTTGGACATTGAAGCTTTCTTT. This encodes CASSELDIEAFF.